This entry features one TCR beta chain sequence. This record belongs to a study of identical twins. This CDR3 region has 18 residues. CDR1 and CDR2 from the germline V gene are MNHEY and SVGAGI. V was clipped by 0 bases and J by 5 bases; unmatched bases: 9. TCRdb reprocessed the 5' RACE reads with MiXCR, giving one entry per CDR3 protein. The sample yields a few hundred thousand distinct CDR3 sequences, 9.5% seen once. These records were also assigned to another study, of yellow fever vaccine responses in identical twins.

This chain connects TRBV6-5 to TRBJ2-1, with TRBD2 matching 11 bases. The source is a woman between 18 and 30 years old in good health. Sequences were obtained from CD8+ T cells sorted from blood. CDR3 DNA sequence: TGTGCCAGCAGTTACTCGAGGCTAGCGGGGGGTCTGAACAATGAGCAGTTCTTC. Its protein is CASSYSRLAGGLNNEQFF.